The rows below give T cell receptor beta chains drawn from one sample of a study of blood T cell repertoires in COVID-19. Produced via immunoSEQ multiplex PCR; TCRdb's table is partial and in-frame only. The sample contains a few hundred thousand clones, approximately 88% of which appear only once. The sequenced sample was peripheral blood. The source of these receptors is a woman in her twenties or thirties who had recovered from COVID-19. The CDR3 runs from the conserved cysteine through the conserved F or W. The D gene is left open where the match is weak. Clone size is given for some rows only: seen once, a few or many times, or a class if the clone is expanded.

j_call: TRBJ2-6; v_call: TRBV10-3; clone_size: .; d_call: TRBD1; cdr3_aa: CAMARDRDPSGANVLTF; cdr3_nt: TGTGCCATGGCCCGGGACAGGGACCCCTCTGGGGCCAACGTCCTGACTTTC
j_call: TRBJ2-7; v_call: TRBV7-2; clone_size: .; d_call: TRBD1; cdr3_aa: CASSLETGVYEQYF; cdr3_nt: TGTGCCAGCAGCTTAGAGACAGGGGTCTACGAGCAGTACTTC
j_call: TRBJ1-6; v_call: TRBV7-2; clone_size: .; d_call: .; cdr3_aa: CASSFERAGSPLHF; cdr3_nt: TGTGCCAGCAGCTTTGAAAGGGCGGGTTCACCCCTCCACTTT
j_call: TRBJ1-3; v_call: TRBV30; clone_size: .; d_call: .; cdr3_aa: CAWRGLSGNTIYF; cdr3_nt: TGTGCCTGGAGGGGGCTAAGTGGAAACACCATATATTTT
j_call: TRBJ2-2; v_call: TRBV29-1; clone_size: .; d_call: .; cdr3_aa: CSVEGPNTGELFF; cdr3_nt: TGCAGCGTTGAGGGCCCGAACACCGGGGAGCTGTTTTTT
j_call: TRBJ1-1; v_call: TRBV28; clone_size: once; d_call: .; cdr3_aa: CASSLYQGPNTEAFF; cdr3_nt: TGTGCCAGCAGTTTATACCAGGGGCCGAACACTGAAGCTTTCTTT
j_call: TRBJ1-2; v_call: TRBV11-1; clone_size: .; d_call: .; cdr3_aa: CASSLVPRVQGYTF; cdr3_nt: TGTGCCAGCAGCTTAGTACCCAGGGTTCAAGGCTACACCTTC
j_call: TRBJ2-7; v_call: TRBV6-5; clone_size: .; d_call: TRBD1; cdr3_aa: CASSIRGPSSEQYF; cdr3_nt: TGTGCCAGCAGTATCAGGGGGCCCTCGTCCGAGCAGTACTTC
j_call: TRBJ2-7; v_call: TRBV9; clone_size: once; d_call: .; cdr3_aa: CASSVSDASYEQYF; cdr3_nt: TGTGCCAGCAGCGTCAGCGACGCCTCCTACGAGCAGTACTTC
j_call: TRBJ2-7; v_call: TRBV27; clone_size: .; d_call: .; cdr3_aa: CASSLSRTGSYEQYF; cdr3_nt: TGTGCCAGCAGTTTATCCCGAACAGGGTCCTACGAGCAGTACTTC
j_call: TRBJ1-2; v_call: TRBV14; clone_size: .; d_call: TRBD1; cdr3_aa: CASSLGQLYGYTF; cdr3_nt: TGTGCCAGCAGCCTGGGACAGCTGTATGGCTACACCTTC
j_call: TRBJ2-7; v_call: TRBV7-8; clone_size: .; d_call: TRBD1; cdr3_aa: CASIPGTGQGGYEQYF; cdr3_nt: TGTGCCAGCATCCCCGGAACGGGACAGGGTGGTTACGAGCAGTACTTC
j_call: TRBJ2-1; v_call: TRBV6-5; clone_size: .; d_call: TRBD2; cdr3_aa: CASSYIAGGRYNEQFF; cdr3_nt: TGTGCCAGCAGTTACATAGCGGGGGGGCGCTACAATGAGCAGTTCTTC
j_call: TRBJ2-2; v_call: TRBV7-8; clone_size: .; d_call: TRBD2; cdr3_aa: CASSFRAGMNTGELFF; cdr3_nt: TGTGCCAGCAGCTTCCGAGCGGGGATGAACACCGGGGAGCTGTTTTTT
j_call: TRBJ2-3; v_call: TRBV5-6; clone_size: .; d_call: TRBD2; cdr3_aa: CASSWGLASVTDTQYF; cdr3_nt: TGTGCCAGCAGCTGGGGACTAGCGTCAGTCACAGATACGCAGTATTTT
j_call: TRBJ1-1; v_call: TRBV30; clone_size: .; d_call: TRBD1; cdr3_aa: CAWKAYNRGRGSEAFF; cdr3_nt: TGTGCCTGGAAAGCCTACAACAGGGGGCGAGGGTCTGAAGCTTTCTTT
j_call: TRBJ1-2; v_call: TRBV6-5; clone_size: .; d_call: .; cdr3_aa: CASSYSKGTGLEGYTF; cdr3_nt: TGTGCCAGCAGTTACTCGAAGGGAACAGGGTTGGAAGGCTACACCTTC
j_call: TRBJ2-1; v_call: TRBV6-2/TRBV6-3; clone_size: once; d_call: .; cdr3_aa: CASSRQGTYNEQFF; cdr3_nt: TGTGCCAGCAGCCGGCAGGGGACCTACAATGAGCAGTTCTTC
j_call: TRBJ2-1; v_call: TRBV7-9; clone_size: .; d_call: TRBD2; cdr3_aa: CASSLELARNNEQFF; cdr3_nt: TGTGCCAGCAGCTTAGAACTAGCGAGGAACAATGAGCAGTTCTTC
j_call: TRBJ2-2; v_call: TRBV7-2; clone_size: .; d_call: .; cdr3_aa: CASSSRGWVSPTNTGELFF; cdr3_nt: TGTGCCAGCAGCTCCCGGGGGTGGGTCTCTCCTACGAACACCGGGGAGCTGTTTTTT
j_call: TRBJ2-1; v_call: TRBV19; clone_size: .; d_call: .; cdr3_aa: CASTMDRGDYNEQFF; cdr3_nt: TGTGCCAGTACCATGGACAGAGGAGATTACAATGAGCAGTTCTTC
j_call: TRBJ2-7; v_call: TRBV28; clone_size: .; d_call: TRBD1; cdr3_aa: CASSRFGTGIGEQYF; cdr3_nt: TGTGCCAGCAGTCGTTTCGGGACAGGGATTGGCGAGCAGTACTTC
j_call: TRBJ1-5; v_call: TRBV7-9; clone_size: .; d_call: TRBD1; cdr3_aa: CASSLGQGAQPQHF; cdr3_nt: TGTGCCAGCAGCTTAGGACAGGGGGCACAGCCCCAGCATTTT
j_call: TRBJ1-5; v_call: TRBV10-3; clone_size: few; d_call: .; cdr3_aa: CAISGTSSRVDQPQHF; cdr3_nt: TGTGCCATCAGTGGAACCTCCTCCAGGGTGGATCAGCCCCAGCATTTT
j_call: TRBJ2-1; v_call: TRBV27; clone_size: few; d_call: .; cdr3_aa: CASRPAGHRNSYNEQFF; cdr3_nt: TGTGCCAGCAGACCAGCAGGGCACAGGAACTCCTACAATGAGCAGTTCTTC
j_call: TRBJ1-5; v_call: TRBV6-5; clone_size: many; d_call: TRBD1; cdr3_aa: CASSLEGTGYQPQHF; cdr3_nt: TGTGCCAGCAGCCTCGAGGGGACAGGGTATCAGCCCCAGCATTTT
j_call: TRBJ2-3; v_call: TRBV5-6; clone_size: .; d_call: TRBD2; cdr3_aa: CASSLNGGVTDTQYF; cdr3_nt: TGTGCCAGCAGCTTAAACGGGGGGGTCACAGATACGCAGTATTTT
j_call: TRBJ1-1; v_call: TRBV7-8; clone_size: .; d_call: .; cdr3_aa: CASSKGRGTEAFF; cdr3_nt: TGTGCCAGCAGCAAGGGTAGGGGCACTGAAGCTTTCTTT
j_call: TRBJ2-1; v_call: TRBV5-5; clone_size: .; d_call: TRBD1; cdr3_aa: CASTLRARGYNEQFF; cdr3_nt: TGTGCCAGCACTTTGCGGGCCAGGGGGTACAATGAGCAGTTCTTC
j_call: TRBJ2-3; v_call: TRBV13; clone_size: .; d_call: TRBD1; cdr3_aa: CASMFPGQGDTQYF; cdr3_nt: TGTGCCAGCATGTTCCCGGGACAGGGGGATACGCAGTATTTT
j_call: TRBJ2-2; v_call: TRBV9; clone_size: .; d_call: .; cdr3_aa: CASNFEGDTGELFF; cdr3_nt: TGTGCCAGCAATTTTGAAGGAGACACCGGGGAGCTGTTTTTT
j_call: TRBJ1-3; v_call: TRBV28; clone_size: .; d_call: .; cdr3_aa: CASSLQGVLNTIYF; cdr3_nt: TGTGCCAGCAGCCTCCAGGGCGTTCTAAACACCATATATTTT
j_call: TRBJ2-2; v_call: TRBV11-3; clone_size: .; d_call: .; cdr3_aa: CASSRVKRELFF; cdr3_nt: TGTGCCAGCAGTCGAGTGAAGAGGGAGCTGTTTTTT
j_call: TRBJ1-6; v_call: TRBV30; clone_size: .; d_call: .; cdr3_aa: CAWNLRGFNSPLHF; cdr3_nt: TGTGCCTGGAATCTCAGGGGATTCAATTCACCCCTCCACTTT
j_call: TRBJ2-1; v_call: TRBV6-4; clone_size: .; d_call: TRBD1; cdr3_aa: CASSDSDRGGDEQFF; cdr3_nt: TGTGCCAGCAGCGATAGCGACAGGGGCGGCGATGAGCAGTTCTTC
j_call: TRBJ2-5; v_call: TRBV27; clone_size: .; d_call: TRBD1; cdr3_aa: CASSSFGSGTGHLETQYF; cdr3_nt: TGTGCCAGCAGTTCATTCGGCTCCGGGACAGGCCACTTAGAGACCCAGTACTTC
j_call: TRBJ1-1; v_call: TRBV25-1; clone_size: .; d_call: .; cdr3_aa: CASSENQRAFF; cdr3_nt: TGTGCCAGCAGTGAAAATCAACGGGCTTTCTTT
j_call: TRBJ1-2; v_call: TRBV2; clone_size: .; d_call: .; cdr3_aa: CASSGYRAFYGYTF; cdr3_nt: TGTGCCAGCAGTGGGTACAGGGCCTTCTATGGCTACACCTTC
j_call: TRBJ2-2; v_call: TRBV5-1; clone_size: .; d_call: TRBD1; cdr3_aa: CASSSTGRLFF; cdr3_nt: TGCGCCAGCAGCTCGACAGGGAGGCTGTTTTTT
j_call: TRBJ2-7; v_call: TRBV28; clone_size: .; d_call: .; cdr3_aa: CASSLGGAGIREQYF; cdr3_nt: TGTGCCAGCAGTCTAGGGGGGGCAGGGATCCGCGAGCAGTACTTC